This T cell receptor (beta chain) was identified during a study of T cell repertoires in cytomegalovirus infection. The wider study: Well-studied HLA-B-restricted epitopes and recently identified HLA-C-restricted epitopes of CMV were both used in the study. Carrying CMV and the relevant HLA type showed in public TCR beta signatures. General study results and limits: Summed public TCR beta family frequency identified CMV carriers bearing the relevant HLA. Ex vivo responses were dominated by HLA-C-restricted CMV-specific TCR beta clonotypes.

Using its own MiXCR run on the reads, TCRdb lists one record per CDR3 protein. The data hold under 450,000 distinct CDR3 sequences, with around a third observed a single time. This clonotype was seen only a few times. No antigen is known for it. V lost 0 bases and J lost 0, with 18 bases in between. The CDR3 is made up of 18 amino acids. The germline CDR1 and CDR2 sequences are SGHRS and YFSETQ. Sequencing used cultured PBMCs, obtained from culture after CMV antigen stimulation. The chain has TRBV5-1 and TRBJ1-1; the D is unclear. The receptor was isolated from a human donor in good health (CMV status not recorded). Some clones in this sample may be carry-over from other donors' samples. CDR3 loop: CASSLVPQKARMNTEAFF. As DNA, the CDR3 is TGCGCCAGCAGCTTGGTGCCTCAGAAGGCGAGGATGAACACTGAAGCTTTCTTT.